The text below deals with one TCR beta chain. The data originate from a study of shared clonotypes between healthy human individuals. CDR3 length: 9 residues. Germline-derived CDR1 and CDR2 are WSHSY and SAAADI. V was cut by 9 bases and J by 5 bases, with 2 bases left in between. Data came from immunoSEQ multiplex PCR; TCRdb stores just in-frame clones and leaves some out. The sample includes under 550,000 clones, about 95% of them seen just once. Subsets obtained from CD4+ cells comprised CD45RA+ naive and CD45RA-negative memory cells. The source is a woman aged 30 to 39 in good health. The chain recombines TRBV10-2 with TRBJ1-5; no clear D gene. Sequencing used naive CD4+ T cells sorted from blood. Subset indicated: CD45RA+ positively selected. CDR3 sequence (DNA): TGCGCCAGGGATCAGCCCCAGCATTTT. Protein product: CARDQPQHF.